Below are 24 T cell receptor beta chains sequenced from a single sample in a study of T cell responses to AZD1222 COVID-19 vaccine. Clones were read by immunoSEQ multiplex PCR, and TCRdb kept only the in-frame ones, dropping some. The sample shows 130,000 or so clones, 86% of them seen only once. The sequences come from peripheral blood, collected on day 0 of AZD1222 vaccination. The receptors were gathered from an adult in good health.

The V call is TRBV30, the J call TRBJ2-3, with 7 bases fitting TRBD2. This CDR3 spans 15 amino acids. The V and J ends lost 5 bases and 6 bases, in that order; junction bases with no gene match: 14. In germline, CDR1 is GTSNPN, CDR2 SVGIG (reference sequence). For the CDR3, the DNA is TGTGCCTGGGGTAACCGGGACTACGGGAGGGATACGCAGTATTTT. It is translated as CAWGNRDYGRDTQYF.

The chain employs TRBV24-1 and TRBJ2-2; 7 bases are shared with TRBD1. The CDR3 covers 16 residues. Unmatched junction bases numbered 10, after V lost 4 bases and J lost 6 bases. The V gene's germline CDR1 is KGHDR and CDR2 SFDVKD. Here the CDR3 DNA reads TGTGCCACCAGTGACCTGATACGCACAGGGGCCGGGGAGCTGTTTTTT. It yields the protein CATSDLIRTGAGELFF.

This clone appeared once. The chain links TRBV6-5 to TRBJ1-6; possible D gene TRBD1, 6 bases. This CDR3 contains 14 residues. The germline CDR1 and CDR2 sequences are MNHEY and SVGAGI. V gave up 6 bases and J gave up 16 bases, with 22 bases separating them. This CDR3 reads CASRPPLPGHPLHF. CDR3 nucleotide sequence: TGTGCCAGCAGGCCCCCTCTTCCGGGACACCCTCTCCACTTT.

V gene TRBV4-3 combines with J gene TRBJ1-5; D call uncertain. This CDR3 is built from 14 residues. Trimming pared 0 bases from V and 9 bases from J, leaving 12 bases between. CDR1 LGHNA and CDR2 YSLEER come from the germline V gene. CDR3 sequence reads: CASSQDRTRWPQHF. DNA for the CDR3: TGCGCCAGCAGCCAAGATAGGACCCGATGGCCCCAGCATTTT.

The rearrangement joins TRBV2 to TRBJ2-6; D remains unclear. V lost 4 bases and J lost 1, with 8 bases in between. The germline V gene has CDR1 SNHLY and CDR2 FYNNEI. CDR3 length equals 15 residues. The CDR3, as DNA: TGTGCCAGCAGTGTACAAAATTCTGGGGCCAACGTCCTGACTTTC. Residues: CASSVQNSGANVLTF.

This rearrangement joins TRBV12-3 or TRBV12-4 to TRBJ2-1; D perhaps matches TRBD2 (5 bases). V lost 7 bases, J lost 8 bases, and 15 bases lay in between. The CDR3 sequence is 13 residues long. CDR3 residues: CASKRAGSDEQFF. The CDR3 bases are TGTGCCAGCAAAAGGGCTGGGAGCGATGAGCAGTTCTTC.

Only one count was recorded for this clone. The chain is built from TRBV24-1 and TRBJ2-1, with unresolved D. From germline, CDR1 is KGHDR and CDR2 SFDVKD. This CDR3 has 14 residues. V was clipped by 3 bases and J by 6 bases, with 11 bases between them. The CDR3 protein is CATSDHPSANEQFF. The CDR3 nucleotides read TGTGCCACCAGTGATCATCCTTCCGCCAATGAGCAGTTCTTC.

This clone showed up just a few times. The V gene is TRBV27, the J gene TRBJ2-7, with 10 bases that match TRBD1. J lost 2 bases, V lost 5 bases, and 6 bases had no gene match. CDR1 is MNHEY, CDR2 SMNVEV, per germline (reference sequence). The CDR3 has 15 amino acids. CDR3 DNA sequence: TGTGCCAGCAGTCAAACGGGACAGGGGACCTACGAGCAGTACTTC. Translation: CASSQTGQGTYEQYF.

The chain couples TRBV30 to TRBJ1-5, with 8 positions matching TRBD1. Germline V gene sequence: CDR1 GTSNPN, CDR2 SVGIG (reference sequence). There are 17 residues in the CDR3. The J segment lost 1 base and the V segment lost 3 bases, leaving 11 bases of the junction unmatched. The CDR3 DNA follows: TGTGCCTGGAGCCGGGACAGGCGATTCCGGAGCAATCAGCCCCAGCATTTT. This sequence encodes CAWSRDRRFRSNQPQHF.

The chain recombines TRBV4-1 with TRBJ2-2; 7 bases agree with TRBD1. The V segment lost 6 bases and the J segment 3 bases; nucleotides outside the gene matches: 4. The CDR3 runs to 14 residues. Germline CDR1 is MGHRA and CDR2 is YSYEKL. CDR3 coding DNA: TGCGCCAGCAGACGTACAGGGGACACCGGGGAGCTGTTTTTT. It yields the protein CASRRTGDTGELFF.

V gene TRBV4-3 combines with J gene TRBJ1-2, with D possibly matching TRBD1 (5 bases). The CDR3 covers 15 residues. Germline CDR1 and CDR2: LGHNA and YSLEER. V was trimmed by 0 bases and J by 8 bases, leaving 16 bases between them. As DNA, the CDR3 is TGCGCCAGCAGCCAAGATCCTGGCAGGGAGGCGGGCTACACCTTC. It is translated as CASSQDPGREAGYTF.

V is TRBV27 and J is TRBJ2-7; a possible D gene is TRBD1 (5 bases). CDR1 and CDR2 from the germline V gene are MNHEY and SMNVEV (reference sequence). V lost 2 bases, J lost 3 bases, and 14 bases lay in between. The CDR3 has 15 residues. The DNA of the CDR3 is TGTGCCAGCAGTTTAATGGCAGGGCGGAACTACGAGCAGTACTTC. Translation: CASSLMAGRNYEQYF.

In DNA form, the CDR3 reads TGTGCCAGCAGTGAACACCCGGGGAAACAAGAGACCCAGTACTTC. Translating gives CASSEHPGKQETQYF. The chain joins TRBV2 to TRBJ2-5, with D possibly matching TRBD2 (5 bases). With 2 bases removed from V and 2 bases from J, the gap between germline ends came to 12 bases. Germline loops: CDR1 SNHLY, CDR2 FYNNEI. The CDR3 extends over 15 amino acids. Supplemented by reference TRBV2 and TRBJ2-5, the full variable domain reads EPEVTQTPSHQVTQMGQEVILRCVPISNHLYFYWYRQILGQKVEFLVSFYNNEISEKSEIFDDQFSVERPDGSNFTLKIRSTKLEDSAMYFCASSEHPGKQETQYFGPGTRLLVL.

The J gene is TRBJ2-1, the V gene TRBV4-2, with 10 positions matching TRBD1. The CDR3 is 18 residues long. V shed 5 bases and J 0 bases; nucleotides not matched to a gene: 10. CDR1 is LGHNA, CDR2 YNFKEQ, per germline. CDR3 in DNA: TGTGCCAGCAGCGTCCAGGCGGGACAGGGGAGCTCCTACAATGAGCAGTTCTTC. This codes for CASSVQAGQGSSYNEQFF.

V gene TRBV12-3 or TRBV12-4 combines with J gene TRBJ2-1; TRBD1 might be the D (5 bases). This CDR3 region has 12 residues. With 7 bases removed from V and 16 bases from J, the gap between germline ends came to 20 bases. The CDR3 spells CASTVPAGPRFF. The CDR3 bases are TGTGCCAGCACCGTACCGGCAGGGCCACGTTTCTTC.

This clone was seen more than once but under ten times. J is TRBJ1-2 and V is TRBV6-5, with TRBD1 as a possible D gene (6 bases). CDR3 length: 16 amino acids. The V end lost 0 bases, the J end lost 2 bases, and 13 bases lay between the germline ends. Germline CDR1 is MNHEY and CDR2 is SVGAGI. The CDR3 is CASSYSLPDSNYGYTF. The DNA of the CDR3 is TGTGCCAGCAGTTACTCCTTGCCGGACAGCAACTATGGCTACACCTTC.

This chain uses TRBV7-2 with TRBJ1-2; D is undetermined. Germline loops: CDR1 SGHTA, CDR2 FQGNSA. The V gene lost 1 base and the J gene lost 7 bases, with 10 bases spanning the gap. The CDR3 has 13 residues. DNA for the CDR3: TGTGCCAGCAGCTTAGTTGAGGGTGGTGGCTACACCTTC. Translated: CASSLVEGGGYTF.

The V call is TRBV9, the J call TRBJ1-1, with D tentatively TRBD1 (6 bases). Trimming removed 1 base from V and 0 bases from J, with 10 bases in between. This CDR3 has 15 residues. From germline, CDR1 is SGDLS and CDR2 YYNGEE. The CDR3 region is CASSVSQGLNTEAFF. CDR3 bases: TGTGCCAGCAGCGTATCACAGGGTTTGAACACTGAAGCTTTCTTT.

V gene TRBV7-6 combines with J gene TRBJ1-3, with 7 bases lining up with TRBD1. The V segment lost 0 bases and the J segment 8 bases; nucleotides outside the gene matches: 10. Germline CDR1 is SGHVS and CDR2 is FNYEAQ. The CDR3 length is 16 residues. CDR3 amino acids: CASSLAKWGQRDTIYF. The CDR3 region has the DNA TGTGCCAGCAGCTTAGCGAAGTGGGGACAGCGGGACACCATATATTTT.

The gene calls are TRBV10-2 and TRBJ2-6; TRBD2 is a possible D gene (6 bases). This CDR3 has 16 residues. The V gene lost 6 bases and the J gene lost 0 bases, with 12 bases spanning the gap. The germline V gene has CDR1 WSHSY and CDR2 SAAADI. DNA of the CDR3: TGCGCCAGCAGCCAGAGGGGAGGCTCTGGGGCCAACGTCCTGACTTTC. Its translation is CASSQRGGSGANVLTF.

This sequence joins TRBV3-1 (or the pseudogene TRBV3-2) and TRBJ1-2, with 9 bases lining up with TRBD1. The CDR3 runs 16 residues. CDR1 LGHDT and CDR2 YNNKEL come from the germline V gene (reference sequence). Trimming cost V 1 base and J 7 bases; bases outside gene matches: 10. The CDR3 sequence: CASSQGGTGQGSGYTF. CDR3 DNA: TGTGCCAGCAGCCAAGGTGGGACGGGACAGGGTTCTGGCTACACCTTC.

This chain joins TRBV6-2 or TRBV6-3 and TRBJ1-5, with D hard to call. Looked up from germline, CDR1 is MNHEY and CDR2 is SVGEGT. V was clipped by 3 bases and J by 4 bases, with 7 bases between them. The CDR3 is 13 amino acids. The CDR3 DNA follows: TGTGCCAGCAGTTATAGGGAAAATCAGCCCCAGCATTTT. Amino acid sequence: CASSYRENQPQHF.

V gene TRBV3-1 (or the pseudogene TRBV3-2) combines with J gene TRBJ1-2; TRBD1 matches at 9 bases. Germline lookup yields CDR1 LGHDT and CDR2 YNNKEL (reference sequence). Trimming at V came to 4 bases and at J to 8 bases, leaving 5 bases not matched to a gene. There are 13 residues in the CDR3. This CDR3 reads CASSLQTGGGYTF. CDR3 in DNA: TGTGCCAGCAGCCTACAAACAGGGGGCGGCTACACCTTC.

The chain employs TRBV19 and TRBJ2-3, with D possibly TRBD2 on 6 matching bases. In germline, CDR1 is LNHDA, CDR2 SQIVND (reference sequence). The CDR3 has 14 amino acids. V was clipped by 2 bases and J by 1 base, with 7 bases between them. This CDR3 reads CASSIWGGTDTQYF. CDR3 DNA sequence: TGTGCCAGTAGTATATGGGGGGGCACAGATACGCAGTATTTT.